These 15 T cell receptor beta chains were sequenced from one sample in a study of PD-L1 blockade in urothelial cancer. TCRdb's table, derived via immunoSEQ multiplex PCR, lists solely in-frame clones and lacks some. The sample gives about 57,000 clones, approximately 80% of which show up once; more than 5.5% is in the top ten. Described time point: pretreatment peripheral blood. The sequences come from PBMCs, collected around atezolizumab (anti-PD-L1) treatment. Receptors originate from a man aged 70-80 years with urothelial cancer.

This chain links TRBV7-9 with TRBJ1-1, with D perhaps TRBD1 (6 bases). V lost 2 bases, J lost 4 bases, and 8 bases lay in between. The germline CDR1 and CDR2 sequences are SEHNR and FQNEAQ (reference sequence). This CDR3 region has 13 residues. The CDR3 DNA sequence: TGTGCCAGCAGCTTAAGGGGGAGCACTGAAGCTTTCTTT. Protein sequence: CASSLRGSTEAFF. The entire variable domain, with the rest obtained from reference TRBV7-9 and TRBJ1-1, is as follows: DTGVSQNPRHKITKRGQNVTFRCDPISEHNRLYWYRQTLGQGPEFLTYFQNEAQLEKSRLLSDRFSAERPKGSFSTLEIQRTEQGDSAMYLCASSLRGSTEAFFGQGTRLTVV.

The genes are TRBV2 and TRBJ1-1, with 8 bases matching TRBD1. CDR1 is SNHLY, CDR2 FYNNEI, per germline. The ends lost 6 bases at V and 1 base at J; junction bases unmatched: 4. The CDR3 runs 14 residues. CDR3 sequence reads: CASSATGENTEAFF. DNA of the CDR3: TGTGCCAGCAGCGCGACAGGGGAGAACACTGAAGCTTTCTTT.

This clone was observed once. V and J are TRBV7-9 and TRBJ1-5, with TRBD1 matching 7 bases. After removal of 4 bases from V and 6 bases from J, the junction contained 3 bases not matched to a gene. Germline V gene lookup returns CDR1 SEHNR and CDR2 FQNEAQ (reference sequence). CDR3 length: 13 residues. The CDR3 loop is CASSSGGFQPQHF. The CDR3 DNA reads TGTGCCAGCAGCTCAGGGGGATTTCAGCCCCAGCATTTT.

The chain joins TRBV27 to TRBJ1-1; TRBD1 is a possible D gene (6 bases). Germline V lookup: CDR1 MNHEY, CDR2 SMNVEV (reference sequence). V shed 2 bases and J shed 1 base, with 11 bases lying between them. The CDR3 loop spans 15 amino acids. CDR3 coding DNA: TGTGCCAGCAGTTTAGCTTACAGGGAGAACACTGAAGCTTTCTTT. Translation gives CASSLAYRENTEAFF.

CDR3 amino acids: CASLGGGRQETQYF. DNA for the CDR3: TGTGCCAGCTTAGGGGGGGGCCGCCAAGAGACCCAGTACTTC. J is TRBJ2-5 and V is TRBV6-5; possibly TRBD2 for D (7 bases). The germline gives CDR1 MNHEY, CDR2 SVGAGI. The CDR3 sequence is 14 residues long. V was cut by 8 bases and J by 1 base, with 14 bases left in between.

This clone was seen a few times. This sequence joins TRBV19 and TRBJ2-7, with 11 bases that match TRBD2. The CDR3 has 16 amino acids. The junction had 7 bases not matched to a gene; V was cut back by 5 bases and J by 1 base. Germline CDR1 and CDR2: LNHDA and SQIVND (reference sequence). CDR3 in amino acids: CASSPGTSGRSYEQYF. CDR3 sequence (DNA): TGTGCCAGTAGTCCCGGGACTAGCGGAAGATCCTACGAGCAGTACTTC. Based on the CDR3 plus reference TRBV19 and TRBJ2-7, the full variable domain is DGGITQSPKYLFRKEGQNVTLSCEQNLNHDAMYWYRQDPGQGLRLIYYSQIVNDFQKGDIAEGYSVSREKKESFPLTVTSAQKNPTAFYLCASSPGTSGRSYEQYFGPGTRLTVT.

The rearrangement uses TRBV10-2 and TRBJ2-5; no definite D call. Germline-derived CDR1 and CDR2 are WSHSY and SAAADI. V was pared by 6 bases and J by 1 base, with 6 bases between. This CDR3 spans 12 amino acids. The CDR3 DNA reads as TGCGCCAGCAGCGACACCCAAGAGACCCAGTACTTC. As protein: CASSDTQETQYF.

The rearrangement joins TRBV7-9 to TRBJ1-2; the match to TRBD1 covers 9 bases. Germline V gene data show CDR1 as SEHNR and CDR2 as FQNEAQ (reference sequence). Trimming cost V 5 bases and J 6 bases; bases outside gene matches: 7. CDR3 length: 14 residues. CDR3 sequence (DNA): TGTGCCAGCAGCCTAACCGACAGGGGGAATGGCTACACCTTC. Protein: CASSLTDRGNGYTF.

The rearrangement links TRBV2 to TRBJ2-3; D is perhaps TRBD2 (6 bases). V lost 5 bases and J lost 2, with 11 bases in between. The germline CDR1 and CDR2 sequences are SNHLY and FYNNEI. CDR3 length equals 14 residues. In DNA form, the CDR3 reads TGTGCCAGCAGTAGGGGACTCACCACAGATACGCAGTATTTT. This gives the protein CASSRGLTTDTQYF.

The rearrangement uses TRBV28 and TRBJ2-5; 8 nucleotides line up with TRBD2. The CDR3 extends over 16 amino acids. V lost 2 bases and J lost 5; bases outside the gene matches: 10. Germline V CDR1 and CDR2: MDHEN, SYDVKM. The CDR3 region has the DNA TGTGCCAGCAGTTTAAGCGGGAGATGGGGGAACGAGACCCAGTACTTC. It encodes CASSLSGRWGNETQYF.

Note on this clone: The junction departs from germline at one end; a sequencing error may be responsible. The chain employs TRBV7-7 and TRBJ2-3, with 7 bases fitting TRBD2. From germline, CDR1 is SSHAT and CDR2 FNYEAQ (reference sequence). CDR3 size: 17 residues. The CDR3 sequence: CASSLSTSVGGTDTQYF. CDR3 DNA: TGTGCTAGCAGCTTGTCCACTAGCGTGGGGGGTACAGATACGCAGTATTTT.

This clone has just one count. This rearrangement joins TRBV2 to TRBJ1-1; 7 bases are a match to TRBD1. CDR1 and CDR2 from the germline V gene are SNHLY and FYNNEI. CDR3 length: 14 amino acids. V dropped 7 bases and J dropped 6; count of bases not matched to a gene: 11. CDR3 loop: CASTPNRGNPEAFF. CDR3 DNA: TGTGCCAGCACACCCAACAGGGGAAATCCTGAAGCTTTCTTT.

V gene TRBV19 combines with J gene TRBJ1-3; D is uncertain. Trimming stripped 2 bases from V and 0 bases from J, with 8 bases between. The CDR3 is 15 amino acids. The V gene's germline CDR1 is LNHDA and CDR2 SQIVND (reference sequence). The CDR3 protein is CASSISVSSGNTIYF. DNA of the CDR3: TGTGCCAGTAGTATATCGGTTTCCTCTGGAAACACCATATATTTT. Based on the CDR3 plus reference TRBV19 and TRBJ1-3, the full variable domain is DGGITQSPKYLFRKEGQNVTLSCEQNLNHDAMYWYRQDPGQGLRLIYYSQIVNDFQKGDIAEGYSVSREKKESFPLTVTSAQKNPTAFYLCASSISVSSGNTIYFGEGSWLTVV.

V is TRBV11-2 and J is TRBJ2-4, with 7 nucleotides matching TRBD1. Trimming cost V 5 bases and J 0 bases; bases outside gene matches: 10. CDR1 is SGHAT and CDR2 is FQNNGV in the germline V gene. The CDR3 is 17 amino acids. The CDR3 region has the DNA TGTGCCAGCAGCCCCCGACAGGGATCGATAGCCAAAAACATTCAGTACTTC. Amino acids: CASSPRQGSIAKNIQYF. Combining the CDR3 with reference TRBV11-2 and TRBJ2-4 gives the whole variable domain EAGVAQSPRYKIIEKRQSVAFWCNPISGHATLYWYQQILGQGPKLLIQFQNNGVVDDSQLPKDRFSAERLKGVDSTLKIQPAKLEDSAVYLCASSPRQGSIAKNIQYFGAGTRLSVL.

J is TRBJ2-7 and V is TRBV25-1; 7 positions match TRBD1. Trimming at V came to 8 bases and at J to 1 base, leaving 5 bases not matched to a gene. Per the germline V gene, CDR1 is MGHDK and CDR2 is SYGVNS. The CDR3 is 13 residues long. The CDR3 spells CASSSDRSYEQYF. The DNA of the CDR3 is TGTGCCAGCTCCTCGGACAGGTCCTACGAGCAGTACTTC.